This T cell receptor beta chain was obtained from a study of early T cells in non-severe SARS-CoV-2 infection. The sample holds many counts of this clonotype. V was pared by 5 bases and J by 6 bases, with 14 bases between. The CDR3 has 14 residues. Germline lookup yields CDR1 SGHAT and CDR2 FQNNGV. One entry per CDR3 protein, called by TCRdb with MiXCR from the 5' RACE reads. This table has tens of thousands of distinct CDR3 sequences, less than 5% appearing once. The sequence derives from an adult who was a healthcare worker with PCR-confirmed SARS-CoV-2 infection or an uninfected control (not recorded which). V gene TRBV11-2 combines with J gene TRBJ2-1; possible D gene TRBD2, 7 bases. The sequenced material came from whole blood. The chain's CDR3 is CASSRGLGGNEQFF. In nucleotides, the CDR3 is TGTGCCAGCAGCCGCGGACTAGGGGGCAATGAGCAGTTCTTC.